Shown below are 30 T cell receptor beta chains from a single sample sequenced in a study of metastatic and nonmetastatic thyroid tumors. Thyroid surgery was preceded by no treatment in any patient. With MiXCR, TCRdb reprocessed the PCR reads. The sample comprises approximately 65,000 clones, about 4% of which are singletons, and more than 20% rests with the top ten. The sample taken for sequencing was blood. The source is a female donor with papillary thyroid cancer or a benign thyroid nodule (not recorded which). Some clones in this sample may be carry-over from other donors' samples.

This clone was observed at least ten times. CDR3 in DNA: TGTGCCAGCACTAGGACAGGGATGAACACTGAAGCTTTCTTT. Its translation: CASTRTGMNTEAFF. This chain links TRBV2 with TRBJ1-1; 8 bases line up with TRBD1. The CDR3 runs 14 residues. J lost 0 bases, V lost 7 bases, and 4 bases had no gene match. From germline, CDR1 is SNHLY and CDR2 FYNNEI.

This clone was detected ten times or more. This sequence joins TRBV3-1 and TRBJ2-1, with TRBD2 identical over 7 bases. Germline CDR1 reads LGHDT; CDR2 reads YNNKEL (reference sequence). After removal of 4 bases from V and 10 bases from J, the junction contained 4 bases not matched to a gene. The CDR3 has 12 amino acids. CDR3: CASSRVAGEQFF. CDR3 bases: TGTGCCAGCAGCCGAGTAGCGGGCGAGCAGTTCTTC.

This clone was seen ten or more times. The chain uses TRBV7-2 and TRBJ1-6; tentatively, D is TRBD1 (5 bases). Trimming pared 4 bases from V and 10 bases from J, leaving 20 bases between. The CDR3 is 16 residues long. Germline V lookup: CDR1 SGHTA, CDR2 FQGNSA. DNA for the CDR3: TGTGCCAGCAGCTCAGGTCCCGGATCAGGGAGCTCACCCCTCCACTTT. As protein: CASSSGPGSGSSPLHF.

In regard to this clone: Compared with germline, one end of the junction differs, possibly owing to a read error. V is TRBV20-1 and J is TRBJ2-1; 7 bases match TRBD1. The CDR3 extends over 14 amino acids. Germline assignment: CDR1 DFQATT and CDR2 SNEGSKA (reference sequence). The CDR3 coding sequence is TGCGGTGCTAGTGACCCCTTGACAGGGCTTGAGCAGTTCTTC. Amino acid sequence: CGASDPLTGLEQFF.

This clone was detected many times. This CDR3 fails to terminate in the conserved phenylalanine or tryptophan, so it likely reflects a read error. V and J are TRBV7-8 and TRBJ1-1; tentatively, D is TRBD1 (5 bases). The CDR3 length is 16 residues. Trimming took off 3 bases at V and 0 bases at J, with 14 bases between the two ends. The V gene's germline CDR1 is SGHVS and CDR2 FQNEAQ. In DNA, the CDR3 is TGTGCCAGCAGCTTCACCCCGGGACCGATGAACACTGAAGCTTTCTCT. It codes for CASSFTPGPMNTEAFS.

This clone was picked up many times. The chain links TRBV7-8 to TRBJ2-3, with TRBD2 as a possible D gene (7 bases). The V end was cut by 5 bases, the J end by 5 bases, with 17 bases between. Germline assignment: CDR1 SGHVS and CDR2 FQNEAQ. There are 15 residues in the CDR3. The CDR3 bases are TGTGCCAGCAGCCGAGGGGGAGGGCATCAAGATACGCAGTATTTT. Translated, it gives CASSRGGGHQDTQYF.

The rearrangement uses TRBV29-1 and TRBJ2-1, with D maybe TRBD2 (5 bases). This CDR3 is built from 13 residues. The germline V gene has CDR1 SQVTM and CDR2 ANQGSEA. Deletions cut 5 bases from V and 2 bases from J, with 10 bases between. This CDR3 reads CSVSGRAYNEQFF. CDR3 in DNA: TGCAGCGTTAGTGGGAGAGCCTACAATGAGCAGTTCTTC.

Concerning this clone: Compared with germline, one end of the junction differs, possibly owing to a read error. The J gene is TRBJ2-1, the V gene TRBV19; possibly TRBD1 or TRBD2 for D (7 bases each). The CDR3 spans 16 residues. CDR1 LNHDA and CDR2 SQIVND come from the germline V gene (reference sequence). CDR3 bases: TGTGCCAATAGTATTCTTCCTCAGGGGGGGTACAATGAGCAGTTCTTC. Translated, it gives CANSILPQGGYNEQFF.

This clone was seen many times. J is TRBJ2-7 and V is TRBV14, with D possibly being TRBD2 (5 bases). CDR3 size: 16 residues. The germline V gene has CDR1 SGHDN and CDR2 FVKESK. With 1 base removed from V and 2 bases from J, the gap between germline ends came to 15 bases. For the CDR3, the DNA is TGTGCCAGCAGCCAAGCGGGGTGGGCCTTACCCTACGAGCAGTACTTC. Encoded protein: CASSQAGWALPYEQYF.

This clone has ten or more counts. The chain couples TRBV4-1 to TRBJ2-2; 9 nucleotides agree with TRBD2. CDR3 length: 18 amino acids. Germline lookup yields CDR1 MGHRA and CDR2 YSYEKL. J lost 1 base, V lost 4 bases, and 10 bases had no gene match. The CDR3 DNA reads as TGCGCCAGCAGCCTCCGAACCGCGACTAGCGGGAACACCGGGGAGCTGTTTTTT. Its protein product is CASSLRTATSGNTGELFF.

The sample holds many counts of this clone. The chain recombines TRBV6-1 with TRBJ2-7; D ambiguous. The CDR3 sequence is 14 residues long. Germline-derived CDR1 and CDR2 are MNHNS and SASEGT. V lost 3 bases and J 2 bases, leaving 11 bases between the germline ends. CDR3 DNA sequence: TGTGCCAGCAGTGACAGCCGGGTCGCCTACGAGCAGTACTTC. Translated: CASSDSRVAYEQYF.

This clone was found many times. The rearrangement uses TRBV9 and TRBJ1-2; D is uncertain. The CDR3 has 13 residues. V gave up 5 bases and J gave up 4 bases, with 12 bases separating them. Per germline, CDR1 SGDLS and CDR2 YYNGEE. This CDR3 is CASSTAGTYGYTF. The CDR3 DNA reads TGTGCCAGCAGTACAGCGGGAACCTATGGCTACACCTTC.

There are a few counts of this clone. The chain combines TRBV27 with TRBJ2-1; TRBD1 is a possible D gene (5 bases). Germline CDR1 MNHEY, CDR2 SMNVEV (reference sequence). Trimming took 8 bases from V and 0 from J, leaving 17 bases between them. This CDR3 is built from 16 residues. The CDR3 reads CASRYRGESSYNEQFF. CDR3 nucleotide sequence: TGTGCCAGCCGATATAGGGGTGAAAGCTCCTACAATGAGCAGTTCTTC.

Of note for this clone: This may be a read error, as it is one base from a much larger clone. The chain uses TRBV9 and TRBJ2-5; perhaps TRBD1 as D (5 bases). This CDR3 spans 13 amino acids. Trimming cost V 3 bases and J 3 bases, with 9 bases left between them. Germline V CDR1 and CDR2: SGDLS, YYNGEE. Here the CDR3 reads CASSEGSEETQYF. DNA for the CDR3: TGTGCCAGCAGCGAGGGGTCAGAAGAGACCCAGTACTTC.

This clone was detected ten times or more. This chain connects TRBV15 to TRBJ1-2; 9 bases are shared with TRBD1. Germline V gene lookup returns CDR1 LNHNV and CDR2 YYDKDF (reference sequence). V was pared by 1 base and J by 6 bases, with 6 bases of the junction left unmatched. There are 15 residues in the CDR3. The CDR3 nucleotides read TGTGCCACCAGCAGAGGGTTGGGACAGGGTGATGGCTACACCTTC. This sequence encodes CATSRGLGQGDGYTF.

This rearrangement joins TRBV5-1 to TRBJ2-5; D call uncertain. Germline CDR1 is SGHRS and CDR2 is YFSETQ. CDR3 length: 13 residues. Between the trimmed V and J ends, which lost 1 base and 5 bases, there was a span of 9 bases. The CDR3 bases are TGCGCCAGCAGCTTGAATCCTGACGAGACCCAGTACTTC. Translation gives CASSLNPDETQYF.

CDR3 DNA: TGTGCCAGCAGAAGACAGGGCGGTCAGCCCCAGCATTTT. Encoded protein: CASRRQGGQPQHF. The chain uses TRBV27 and TRBJ1-5; TRBD1 matches 7 bases. The CDR3 runs to 13 residues. The J segment lost 6 bases and the V segment lost 6 bases, leaving 5 bases of the junction unmatched. Germline lookup yields CDR1 MNHEY and CDR2 SMNVEV (reference sequence).

This clone showed up just a few times. The V and J genes are TRBV6-1 and TRBJ1-4, with no clear D. Trimming pared 3 bases from V and 4 bases from J, leaving 9 bases between. Germline V lookup: CDR1 MNHNS, CDR2 SASEGT. This CDR3 has 14 residues. CDR3 DNA: TGTGCCAGCAGTGAGGGCTTAAGTAATGAAAAACTGTTTTTT. Translating it yields CASSEGLSNEKLFF.

This clone is judged medium-sized. The gene calls are TRBV2 and TRBJ1-5; no reliable D call. V lost 7 bases and J 6 bases, leaving 10 bases between the germline ends. Germline V gene lookup returns CDR1 SNHLY and CDR2 FYNNEI. The length of the CDR3 is 12 residues. The chain's CDR3 is CASTGEGQPQHF. The CDR3 nucleotides are TGTGCCAGCACGGGTGAGGGTCAGCCCCAGCATTTT.

This clone was seen a handful of times. At one end the junction does not follow the germline gene, possibly because of a read error. This chain uses TRBV6-1 with TRBJ1-3; no clear D. The CDR3 spans 14 residues. Germline V gene sequence: CDR1 MNHNS, CDR2 SASEGT. CDR3 sequence reads: CARCQPSSGNTIYF. DNA for the CDR3: TGTGCCAGATGCCAACCCAGCTCTGGAAACACCATATACTTT.

The genes are TRBV6-2 or TRBV6-3 and TRBJ2-7; D possibly uses TRBD1 or TRBD2 (5 bases each). Trimming pared 7 bases from V and 4 bases from J, leaving 17 bases between. CDR1 and CDR2 (germline): MNHEY, SVGEGT. The CDR3 is made up of 14 amino acids. The CDR3 reads CASILNPGTYEQYF. The DNA for the CDR3 is TGTGCCAGCATACTAAACCCAGGGACGTACGAGCAGTACTTC.

This clone was observed many times. This chain links TRBV24-1 with TRBJ2-3, with 7 bases identical to TRBD2. The V gene end was trimmed by 3 bases and the J gene end by 3 bases; junction bases not matched to a gene: 2. This CDR3 contains 14 residues. The germline gives CDR1 KGHDR, CDR2 SFDVKD. The CDR3 DNA follows: TGTGCCACCAGTGATCCAGCGGGGACAGATACGCAGTATTTT. Encoded protein: CATSDPAGTDTQYF.

This clone was recorded a few times. The genes are TRBV18 and TRBJ2-1; D is possibly TRBD1 or TRBD2 (5 bases each). V was shortened by 6 bases and J by 5 bases, with 17 bases between the two germline ends. The CDR3 is 15 residues long. Germline-derived CDR1 and CDR2 are KGHSH and LQKENI. CDR3 region: CASSRAGAGDNEQFF. For the CDR3, the DNA is TGTGCCAGCTCCCGAGCCGGGGCTGGAGACAATGAGCAGTTCTTC.

This clone was recorded a few times. The chain carries TRBV5-6 and TRBJ2-3; D ambiguous. V lost 0 bases and J lost 3, with 20 bases in between. Germline CDR1 and CDR2: SGHDT and YYEEEE. This CDR3 has 18 amino acids. CDR3 amino acids: CASSLEGLVLLGTDTQYF. In DNA, the CDR3 is TGTGCCAGCAGCTTGGAGGGTTTGGTACTGTTGGGAACAGATACGCAGTATTTT. The full variable domain, completed using reference TRBV5-6 and TRBJ2-3, is DAGVTQSPTHLIKTRGQQVTLRCSPKSGHDTVSWYQQALGQGPQFIFQYYEEEERQRGNFPDRFSGHQFPNYSSELNVNALLLGDSALYLCASSLEGLVLLGTDTQYFGPGTRLTVL.

V and J are TRBV6-5 and TRBJ2-3; D is perhaps TRBD2 (6 bases). The V end lost 3 bases, the J end lost 2 bases, and 12 bases lay between the germline ends. Germline CDR1 reads MNHEY; CDR2 reads SVGAGI. This CDR3 is built from 15 residues. The CDR3 DNA reads TGTGCCAGCAGTTATCAGGCTAGCGTCACAGATACGCAGTATTTT. Protein: CASSYQASVTDTQYF.

This clone was observed at least ten times. This chain uses TRBV29-1 with TRBJ2-1; 9 bases are shared with TRBD1. Germline-derived CDR1 and CDR2 are SQVTM and ANQGSEA. The length of the CDR3 is 13 residues. Trimming removed 6 bases from V and 5 bases from J; junction bases left unmatched: 5. The CDR3, as DNA: TGCAGCGTAGGGGACAGGGTTCACAATGAGCAGTTCTTC. It encodes CSVGDRVHNEQFF.

This clone was seen a few times. J is TRBJ1-2 and V is TRBV6-2 or TRBV6-3, with unresolved D. Per germline, CDR1 MNHEY and CDR2 SVGEGT. Trimming removed 8 bases from V and 7 bases from J, with 20 bases in between. This CDR3 contains 14 residues. The CDR3 coding sequence is TGTGCCAGCCACCCGGGATCCACCCATCCTGGCTACACCTTC. It is translated as CASHPGSTHPGYTF.

This clone has just a few counts. A much larger clone differs from this one at a single base, so this may be a read error. In the same sample, other DNA sequences code for this CDR3. This chain uses TRBV20-1 with TRBJ1-5; D not resolved. The germline V gene has CDR1 DFQATT and CDR2 SNEGSKA (reference sequence). This CDR3 contains 12 residues. CDR3 region: CSASKPNQPQHF. The CDR3, as DNA: TGCAGTGCTAGTAAGCCTAATCAGCCTCAGCATTTT.

This clone was picked up many times. The chain employs TRBV19 and TRBJ1-6; D gene ambiguous. V was shortened by 3 bases and J by 5 bases, with 8 bases between the two germline ends. From germline, CDR1 is LNHDA and CDR2 SQIVND (reference sequence). This CDR3 is 14 amino acids long. CDR3 coding DNA: TGTGCCAGTAGTATCTTCGACCATAATTCACCCCTCCACTTT. Translated: CASSIFDHNSPLHF.

As regards this clone: A much larger clone lies one base from this, so it may be a read error. This same CDR3 is encoded by further DNA sequences in the sample. The chain joins TRBV7-2 to TRBJ1-1, with D uncertain. CDR1 SGHTA and CDR2 FQGNSA come from the germline V gene. CDR3 length equals 16 residues. V was clipped by 5 bases and J by 2 bases, with 18 bases between them. The CDR3 protein is CASSLRSGNGNTEAFF. The CDR3, as DNA: TGTGCCAGCAGCCTACGGTCGGGGAACGGTAACACTGAAGCTTTCTTT.